These 2 T cell receptor beta chains came from one sample sequenced in a study of blood T cell repertoires in COVID-19. Produced via immunoSEQ multiplex PCR; TCRdb's table is partial and in-frame only. Seen here are just over 300,000 clones, roughly 87% observed once, and the top ten hold roughly 2%. The sequenced material came from peripheral blood. The receptors were gathered from a man younger than 35 with active or convalescent COVID-19.

The V and J genes are TRBV5-1 and TRBJ2-3; 8 bases line up with TRBD2. The trim removed 0 bases at V and 2 bases at J, leaving 5 bases unmatched. CDR1 and CDR2 from the germline V gene are SGHRS and YFSETQ. This CDR3 comprises 16 residues. As DNA, the CDR3 is TGCGCCAGCAGCTTGGTAAGCGGGAGTTCCACAGATACGCAGTATTTT. Translation gives CASSLVSGSSTDTQYF.

This clone was counted a few times. The gene calls are TRBV5-6 and TRBJ2-1; D is perhaps TRBD2 (6 bases). V was cut by 0 bases and J by 8 bases, with 12 bases left in between. The CDR3 loop spans 14 amino acids. Looked up from germline, CDR1 is SGHDT and CDR2 is YYEEEE. The CDR3 nucleotides are TGTGCCAGCAGCTTGGCCACCCCTAGCGATGAGCAGTTCTTC. Protein sequence: CASSLATPSDEQFF.